The 4 T cell receptor beta chains below all came from one sample that was sequenced in a study of cytomegalovirus exposure and HLA in healthy donors. PCR used 60 Vbeta primers and 13 Jbeta primers. The assay was immunoSEQ multiplex PCR, and TCRdb's table has in-frame clones only and misses some. This sample carries about 120,000 clones, about 75% of them seen once, and the ten largest clones take less than 3%. Material: PBMCs. The receptors were sampled from a middle-aged woman in good health and CMV-seropositive.

This clone was recorded only once. J is TRBJ2-1 and V is TRBV6-5; 10 nucleotides line up with TRBD1. The CDR3 length is 15 residues. V was clipped by 6 bases and J by 8 bases; unmatched bases: 10. Germline lookup yields CDR1 MNHEY and CDR2 SVGAGI. The chain's CDR3 is CASSRTGQGTDEQFF. CDR3 coding DNA: TGTGCCAGCAGCCGAACGGGACAGGGGACCGATGAGCAGTTCTTC.

The chain recombines TRBV6-5 with TRBJ1-3; D is unclear. Germline CDR1 and CDR2: MNHEY and SVGAGI. The CDR3 extends over 16 amino acids. V was pared by 2 bases and J by 0 bases, with 11 bases between. The CDR3 bases are TGTGCCAGCAGTTACAAAATGGGCAGCTCTGGAAACACCATATATTTT. Translated, it gives CASSYKMGSSGNTIYF.

CDR3 in amino acids: CAISESGGQPLGYTF. The CDR3 DNA reads as TGTGCCATCAGTGAGTCTGGGGGACAGCCACTTGGCTACACCTTC. The chain couples TRBV10-3 to TRBJ1-2, with 7 nucleotides matching TRBD1. The CDR3 loop spans 15 amino acids. Germline-derived CDR1 and CDR2 are ENHRY and SYGVKD. Trimming at V came to 0 bases and at J to 7 bases, leaving 8 bases not matched to a gene.

This chain joins TRBV7-6 and TRBJ1-3; 7 nucleotides match TRBD1. The germline gives CDR1 SGHVS, CDR2 FNYEAQ. The CDR3 is 16 amino acids. Trimming removed 5 bases from V and 0 bases from J; junction bases left unmatched: 7. The CDR3: CASSPEQGSSGNTIYF. CDR3 bases: TGTGCCAGCAGCCCCGAACAGGGGAGCTCTGGAAACACCATATATTTT.